This TCR beta chain was documented in a study of T cells after yellow fever vaccination. For the study at large: In the case of low-cell-number fractions, SMART-Seq v4 Ultra Low Input was used for preparation.

To note about this clonotype: Its antigen remains unidentified.

V dropped 5 bases and J dropped 7; count of bases not matched to a gene: 12. The CDR3 loop spans 14 amino acids. Germline loops: CDR1 SGHKS, CDR2 YYEKEE (reference sequence). General study points: Reappearance after the booster was seen for most primary-vaccination clones, at around 95% CD4 and 75% to 90% CD8.

As TCR cDNA was made by 5'RACE template switching, a universal primer site and UMIs were added. TCRdb reprocessed the 5' RACE reads via MiXCR and lists one record per CDR3 protein. The sample shows 320,000 or so distinct CDR3 sequences, 7% to 10% of them seen only once. This chain connects TRBV5-5 to TRBJ2-7; 7 positions match TRBD1. This TCR was recovered from a man in his late teens or twenties who received the YFV17D yellow fever vaccine. Sequencing used PBMCs, obtained roughly 46 days after the first yellow fever vaccination. The CDR3 DNA reads as TGTGCCAGCAGACCTGCCGAACAGGGGTGGGAGCAGTACGTC. Translating it yields CASRPAEQGWEQYV.